This T cell receptor (beta chain) derives from a study of blood T cell repertoires in COVID-19. The ends were cut back, 0 bases at V and 4 bases at J, with 13 bases in the middle. The CDR3 contains 16 residues. The germline CDR1 and CDR2 sequences are LGHNA and YSLEER. Some clones are missing from TCRdb's copy, which holds only in-frame ones; the method was immunoSEQ multiplex PCR. Among over 50,000 clones, roughly 81% were seen once, and the ten largest hold 15% to 19%. The genes are TRBV4-3 and TRBJ1-5; possibly TRBD1 for D (6 bases). Sequenced: peripheral blood. This clonotype was obtained from an older man with acute or convalescent COVID-19. The CDR3 nucleotides read TGCGCCAGCAGCCAAGACACAGGGACGGTAAATCAGCCCCAGCATTTT. Its translation: CASSQDTGTVNQPQHF.